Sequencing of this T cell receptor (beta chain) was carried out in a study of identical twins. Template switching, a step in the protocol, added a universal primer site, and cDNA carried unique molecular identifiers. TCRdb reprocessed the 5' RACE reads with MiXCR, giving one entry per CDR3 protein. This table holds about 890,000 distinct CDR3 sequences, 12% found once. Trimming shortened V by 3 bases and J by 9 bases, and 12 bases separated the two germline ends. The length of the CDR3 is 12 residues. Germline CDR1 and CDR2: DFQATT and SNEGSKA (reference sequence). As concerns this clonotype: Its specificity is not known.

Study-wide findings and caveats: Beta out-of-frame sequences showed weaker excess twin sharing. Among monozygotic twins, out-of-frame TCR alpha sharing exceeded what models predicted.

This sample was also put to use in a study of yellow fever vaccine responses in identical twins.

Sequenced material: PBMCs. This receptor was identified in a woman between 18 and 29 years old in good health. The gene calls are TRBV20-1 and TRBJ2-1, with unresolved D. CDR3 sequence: CSARVVRSEQFF. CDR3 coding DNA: TGCAGTGCTAGGGTTGTTCGTAGTGAGCAGTTCTTC.